These T cell receptor beta chains were read from a single sample in a study of PD-L1 blockade in urothelial cancer. Using immunoSEQ multiplex PCR, the repertoire was profiled, and TCRdb retains in-frame clones only, with some absent. This table holds about 45,000 clones, about 91% found once. The input for sequencing was PBMCs, taken around atezolizumab (anti-PD-L1) treatment. Source of these receptors: a man older than 75 with urothelial cancer. The CDR3 runs from the conserved cysteine through the conserved F or W. D genes are given only for firm matches. Clone size, where shown, is once, few, many, or a class for clones that have expanded.

CDR3,DNA,size,V,J,D
CASSQDLTSGSINYNEQFF,TGCGCCAGCAGCCAAGATCTAACTAGCGGGAGCATTAACTACAATGAGCAGTTCTTC,NA,TRBV4-3,TRBJ2-1,TRBD2
CASSFIQSGTGGYTF,TGTGCCAGCAGCTTTATACAGAGTGGTACCGGTGGCTACACCTTC,NA,TRBV5-6,TRBJ1-2,NA
CATGTSGIVDTQYF,TGTGCCACCGGGACTAGCGGAATTGTGGATACGCAGTATTTT,NA,TRBV6-5,TRBJ2-3,TRBD2
CASSQTGYEQYF,TGTGCCAGCAGCCAGACAGGGTACGAGCAGTACTTC,NA,TRBV5-6,TRBJ2-7,TRBD1
CASSEDRGVEQYF,TGTGCCAGCAGTGAGGACAGGGGGGTCGAGCAGTACTTC,once,TRBV6-1,TRBJ2-7,TRBD1
CASSFRTGLGNTEAFF,TGTGCCAGCAGCTTCCGGACAGGGCTGGGGAACACTGAAGCTTTCTTT,NA,TRBV5-8,TRBJ1-1,TRBD1
CASRARDSSYEQYF,TGTGCCAGCAGAGCACGGGACAGCTCCTACGAGCAGTACTTC,NA,TRBV6-5,TRBJ2-7,TRBD1
CAISESAGTGLNEQFF,TGTGCCATCAGTGAGTCCGCCGGGACAGGGCTCAATGAGCAGTTCTTC,NA,TRBV10-3,TRBJ2-1,TRBD1
CASSLDNSGIAGQFF,TGCGCCAGCAGCTTGGATAATAGCGGGATAGCCGGGCAGTTCTTC,NA,TRBV5-1,TRBJ2-1,TRBD2
CASSYSGPRETQYF,TGTGCCAGCAGTTACTCCGGCCCCAGGGAGACCCAGTACTTC,NA,TRBV6-5,TRBJ2-5,NA
CASSKWEKNPDTQYF,TGTGCCAGCAGCAAATGGGAGAAAAATCCAGATACGCAGTATTTT,NA,TRBV21-1,TRBJ2-3,NA
CANSLSGLAGGNEQFF,TGCGCCAACAGCTTGTCTGGACTAGCGGGAGGTAATGAGCAGTTCTTC,NA,TRBV5-1,TRBJ2-1,TRBD2
CASSSGIGYEQYF,TGCGCCAGCAGCAGCGGTATTGGGTACGAGCAGTACTTC,NA,TRBV5-1,TRBJ2-7,NA
CASSLGQVSSYEQYF,TGTGCCAGCAGTTTAGGTCAGGTGAGCTCCTACGAGCAGTACTTC,NA,TRBV28,TRBJ2-7,NA
CASSLYGTVSYEQYF,TGTGCCAGCAGTTTGTATGGGACAGTCTCCTACGAGCAGTACTTC,NA,TRBV28,TRBJ2-7,TRBD1
CASSIWELDTDTQYF,TGTGCCAGTAGTATATGGGAGCTGGACACAGATACGCAGTATTTT,NA,TRBV19,TRBJ2-3,NA
CASSPAGPAEQYF,TGTGCCAGCTCACCCGCAGGGCCCGCCGAGCAGTACTTC,NA,TRBV18,TRBJ2-7,NA
CASSDLGRYTF,TGTGCCAGCAGTGACCTGGGCCGCTACACCTTC,NA,TRBV6-4,TRBJ1-2,NA
CASSPDSYEQYF,TGTGCCAGCTCCCCGGACAGTTACGAGCAGTACTTC,NA,TRBV18,TRBJ2-7,NA
CASSPQGTDNQPQHF,TGTGCCAGTAGCCCACAGGGGACAGACAATCAGCCCCAGCATTTT,NA,TRBV19,TRBJ1-5,TRBD1
CASSSQRGTDTQYF,TGTGCCAGTAGTAGCCAGCGAGGCACAGATACGCAGTATTTT,NA,TRBV19,TRBJ2-3,NA
CASSRGEQYF,TGTGCCAGCAGTAGGGGCGAGCAGTACTTC,NA,TRBV6-4,TRBJ2-7,NA
CASSLRVPDTWPQHF,TGTGCCAGCAGTTTGCGAGTACCGGACACGTGGCCCCAGCATTTT,NA,TRBV28,TRBJ1-5,NA
CASSQDLGYGYTF,TGCGCCAGCAGCCAAGATCTCGGGTATGGCTACACCTTC,once,TRBV4-1,TRBJ1-2,NA